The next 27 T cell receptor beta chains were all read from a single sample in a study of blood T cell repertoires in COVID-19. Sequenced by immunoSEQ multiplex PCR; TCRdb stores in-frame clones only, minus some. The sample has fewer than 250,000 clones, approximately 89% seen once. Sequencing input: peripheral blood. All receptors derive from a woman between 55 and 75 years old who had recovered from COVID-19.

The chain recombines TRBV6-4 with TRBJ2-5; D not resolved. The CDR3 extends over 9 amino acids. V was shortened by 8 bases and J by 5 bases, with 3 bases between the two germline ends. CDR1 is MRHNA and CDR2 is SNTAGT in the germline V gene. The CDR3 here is CASRETQYF. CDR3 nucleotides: TGTGCCAGCCGGGAGACCCAGTACTTC.

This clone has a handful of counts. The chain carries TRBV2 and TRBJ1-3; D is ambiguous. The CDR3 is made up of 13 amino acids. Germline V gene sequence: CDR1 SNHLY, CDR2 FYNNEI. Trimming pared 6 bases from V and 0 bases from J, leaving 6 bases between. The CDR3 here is CASSSVSGNTIYF. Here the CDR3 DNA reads TGTGCCAGCAGCTCTGTCTCTGGAAACACCATATATTTT.

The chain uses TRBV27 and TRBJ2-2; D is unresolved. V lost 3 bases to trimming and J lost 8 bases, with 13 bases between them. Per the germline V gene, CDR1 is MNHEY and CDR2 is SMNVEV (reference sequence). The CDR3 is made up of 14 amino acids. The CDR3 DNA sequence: TGTGCCAGCAGTTTCACCCTCCTCGGGGGGGAGCTGTTTTTT. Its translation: CASSFTLLGGELFF.

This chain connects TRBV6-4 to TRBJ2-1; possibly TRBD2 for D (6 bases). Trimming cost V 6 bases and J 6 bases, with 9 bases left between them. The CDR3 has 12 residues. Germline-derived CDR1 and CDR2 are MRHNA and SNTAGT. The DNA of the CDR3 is TGTGCCAGCAGCCCCGGGGGCAATGAGCAGTTCTTC. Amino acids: CASSPGGNEQFF.

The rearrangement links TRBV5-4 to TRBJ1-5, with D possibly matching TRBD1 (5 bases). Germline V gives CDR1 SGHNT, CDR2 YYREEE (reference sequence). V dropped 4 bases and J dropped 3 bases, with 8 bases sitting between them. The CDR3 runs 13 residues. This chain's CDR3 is CASSRGYNQPQHF. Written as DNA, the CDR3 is TGTGCCAGCAGCCGGGGGTACAATCAGCCCCAGCATTTT.

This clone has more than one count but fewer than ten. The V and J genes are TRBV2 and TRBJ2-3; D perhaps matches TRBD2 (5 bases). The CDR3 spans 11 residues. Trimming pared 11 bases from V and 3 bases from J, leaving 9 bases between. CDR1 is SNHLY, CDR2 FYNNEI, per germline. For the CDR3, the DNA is TGTGCCGGGAGCAATACAGATACGCAGTATTTT. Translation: CAGSNTDTQYF.

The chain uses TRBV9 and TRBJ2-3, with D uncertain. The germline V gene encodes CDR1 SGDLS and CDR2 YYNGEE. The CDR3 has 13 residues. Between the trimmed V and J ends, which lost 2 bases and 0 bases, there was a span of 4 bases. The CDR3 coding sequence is TGTGCCAGCAGCGTTCCTAGCACAGATACGCAGTATTTT. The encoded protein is CASSVPSTDTQYF. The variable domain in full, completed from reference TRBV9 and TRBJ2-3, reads DSGVTQTPKHLITATGQRVTLRCSPRSGDLSVYWYQQSLDQGLQFLIQYYNGEERAKGNILERFSAQQFPDLHSELNLSSLELGDSALYFCASSVPSTDTQYFGPGTRLTVL.

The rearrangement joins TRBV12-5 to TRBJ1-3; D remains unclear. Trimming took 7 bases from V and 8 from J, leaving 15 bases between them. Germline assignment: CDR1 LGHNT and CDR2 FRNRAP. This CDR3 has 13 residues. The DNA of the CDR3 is TGTGCTAGTGCCGCGAGTCGGTTGGACACCATATATTTT. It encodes CASAASRLDTIYF.

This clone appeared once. CDR3 sequence: CASSQPGGYTF. CDR3 nucleotide sequence: TGTGCCAGCAGCCAACCAGGCGGCTACACCTTC. This chain connects TRBV4-2 to TRBJ1-2; D remains unclear. CDR3 length: 11 residues. V lost 2 bases, J lost 8 bases, and 6 bases lay in between. Per germline, CDR1 LGHNA and CDR2 YNFKEQ.

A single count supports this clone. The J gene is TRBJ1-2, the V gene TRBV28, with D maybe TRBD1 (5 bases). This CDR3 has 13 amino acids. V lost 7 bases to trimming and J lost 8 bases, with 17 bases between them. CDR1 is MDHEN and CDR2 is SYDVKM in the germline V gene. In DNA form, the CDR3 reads TGTGCCAGCAAGGAGGGACCAAGTGGAGGCTACACCTTC. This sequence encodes CASKEGPSGGYTF.

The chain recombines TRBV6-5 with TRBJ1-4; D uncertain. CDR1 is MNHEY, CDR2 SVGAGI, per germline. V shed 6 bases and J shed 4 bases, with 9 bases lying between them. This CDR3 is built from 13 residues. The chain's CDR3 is CASRPDYNEKLFF. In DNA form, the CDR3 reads TGTGCCAGCAGGCCGGACTATAATGAAAAACTGTTTTTT.

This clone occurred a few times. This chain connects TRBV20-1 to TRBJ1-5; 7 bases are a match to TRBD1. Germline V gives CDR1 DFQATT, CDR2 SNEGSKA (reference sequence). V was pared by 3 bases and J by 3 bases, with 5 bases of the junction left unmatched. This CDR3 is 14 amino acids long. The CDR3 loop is CSASVGQPNQPQHF. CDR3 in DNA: TGCAGTGCTAGTGTGGGACAGCCCAATCAGCCCCAGCATTTT.

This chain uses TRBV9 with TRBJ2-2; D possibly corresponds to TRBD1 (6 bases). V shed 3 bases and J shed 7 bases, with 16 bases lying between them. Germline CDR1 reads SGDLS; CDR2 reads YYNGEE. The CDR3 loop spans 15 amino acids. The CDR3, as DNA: TGTGCCAGCAGCGCGTTCTGGGGGCGTAGCGGGGAGCTGTTTTTT. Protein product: CASSAFWGRSGELFF.

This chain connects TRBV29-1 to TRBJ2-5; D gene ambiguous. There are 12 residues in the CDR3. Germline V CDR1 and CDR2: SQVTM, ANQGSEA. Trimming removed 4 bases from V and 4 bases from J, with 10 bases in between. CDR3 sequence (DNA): TGCAGCGTTGCCCGACAACGAGAGACCCAGTACTTC. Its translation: CSVARQRETQYF.

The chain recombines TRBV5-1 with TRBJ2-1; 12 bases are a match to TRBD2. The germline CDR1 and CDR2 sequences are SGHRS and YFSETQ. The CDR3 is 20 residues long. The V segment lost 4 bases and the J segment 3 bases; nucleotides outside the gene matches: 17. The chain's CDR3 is CASSPGLAGSYQAFYNEQFF. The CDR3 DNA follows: TGCGCCAGCAGCCCCGGACTAGCGGGGTCATACCAGGCTTTCTACAATGAGCAGTTCTTC.

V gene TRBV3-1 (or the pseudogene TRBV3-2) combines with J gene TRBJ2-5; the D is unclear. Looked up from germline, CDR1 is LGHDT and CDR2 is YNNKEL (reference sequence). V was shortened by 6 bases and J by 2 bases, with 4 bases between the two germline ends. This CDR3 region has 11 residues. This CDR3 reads CASRRQETQYF. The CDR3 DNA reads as TGTGCCAGCAGGCGGCAAGAGACCCAGTACTTC.

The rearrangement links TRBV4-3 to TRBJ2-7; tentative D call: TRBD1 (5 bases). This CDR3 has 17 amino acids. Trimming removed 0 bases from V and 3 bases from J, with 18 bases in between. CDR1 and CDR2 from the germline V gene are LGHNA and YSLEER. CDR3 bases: TGCGCCAGCAGCCAAGATCTCCCAGGGTGGAACTTCTACGAGCAGTACTTC. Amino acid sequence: CASSQDLPGWNFYEQYF.

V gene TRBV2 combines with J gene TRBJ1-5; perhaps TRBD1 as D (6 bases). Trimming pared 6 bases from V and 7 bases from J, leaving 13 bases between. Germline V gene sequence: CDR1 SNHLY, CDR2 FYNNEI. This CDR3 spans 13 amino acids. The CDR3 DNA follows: TGTGCCAGCAGGCAGGGGAATTGGCAGCCCCAGCATTTT. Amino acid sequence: CASRQGNWQPQHF.

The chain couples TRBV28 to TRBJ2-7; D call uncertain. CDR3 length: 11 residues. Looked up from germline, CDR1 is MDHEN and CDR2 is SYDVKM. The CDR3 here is CQRQVSYEQYF. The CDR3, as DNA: TGTCAACGACAAGTATCCTACGAGCAGTACTTC.

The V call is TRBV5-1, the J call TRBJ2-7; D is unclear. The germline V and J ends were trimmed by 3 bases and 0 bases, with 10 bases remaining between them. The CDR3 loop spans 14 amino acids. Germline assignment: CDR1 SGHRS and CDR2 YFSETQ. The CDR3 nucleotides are TGCGCCAGCAGCTCGTTGAGGAGCTCCTACGAGCAGTACTTC. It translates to CASSSLRSSYEQYF. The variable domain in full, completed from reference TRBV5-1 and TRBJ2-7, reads KAGVTQTPRYLIKTRGQQVTLSCSPISGHRSVSWYQQTPGQGLQFLFEYFSETQRNKGNFPGRFSGRQFSNSRSEMNVSTLELGDSALYLCASSSLRSSYEQYFGPGTRLTVT.

CDR3: CASSGGQGARRPQHF. As DNA, the CDR3 is TGTGCCAGCAGTGGTGGACAGGGGGCCAGACGGCCCCAGCATTTT. The chain is built from TRBV2 and TRBJ1-5; 11 positions agree with TRBD1. CDR3 size: 15 residues. Germline V gene lookup returns CDR1 SNHLY and CDR2 FYNNEI. The ends lost 4 bases at V and 9 bases at J; junction bases unmatched: 8.

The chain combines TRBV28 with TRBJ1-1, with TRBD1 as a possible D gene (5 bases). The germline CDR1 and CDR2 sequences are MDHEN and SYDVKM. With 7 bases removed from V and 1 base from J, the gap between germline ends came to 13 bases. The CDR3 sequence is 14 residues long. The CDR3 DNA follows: TGTGCCAGCATCCAACAGGCTCCGAACACTGAAGCTTTCTTT. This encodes CASIQQAPNTEAFF.

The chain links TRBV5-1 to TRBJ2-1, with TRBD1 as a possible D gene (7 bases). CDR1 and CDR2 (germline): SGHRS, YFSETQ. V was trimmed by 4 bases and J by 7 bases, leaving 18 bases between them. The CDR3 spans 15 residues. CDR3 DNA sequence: TGCGCCAGCAGCCTTGCAGCCAGGGGGAGGAATGAGCAGTTCTTC. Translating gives CASSLAARGRNEQFF. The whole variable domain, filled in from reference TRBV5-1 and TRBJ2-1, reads KAGVTQTPRYLIKTRGQQVTLSCSPISGHRSVSWYQQTPGQGLQFLFEYFSETQRNKGNFPGRFSGRQFSNSRSEMNVSTLELGDSALYLCASSLAARGRNEQFFGPGTRLTVL.

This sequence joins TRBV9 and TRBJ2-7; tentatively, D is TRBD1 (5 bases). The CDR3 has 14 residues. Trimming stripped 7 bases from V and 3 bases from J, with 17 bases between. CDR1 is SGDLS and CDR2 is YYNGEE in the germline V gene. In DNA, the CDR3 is TGTGCCAGCTCCCCAGTAGGGGTCGGCTACGAGCAGTACTTC. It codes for CASSPVGVGYEQYF.

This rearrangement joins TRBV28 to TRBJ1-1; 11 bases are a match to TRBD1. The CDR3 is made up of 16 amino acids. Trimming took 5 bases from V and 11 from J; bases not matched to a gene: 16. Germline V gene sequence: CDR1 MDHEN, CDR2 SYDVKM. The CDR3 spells CASSPQGQGASLGAFF. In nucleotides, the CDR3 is TGTGCCAGCAGTCCCCAAGGACAGGGGGCTTCCCTGGGGGCTTTCTTT.

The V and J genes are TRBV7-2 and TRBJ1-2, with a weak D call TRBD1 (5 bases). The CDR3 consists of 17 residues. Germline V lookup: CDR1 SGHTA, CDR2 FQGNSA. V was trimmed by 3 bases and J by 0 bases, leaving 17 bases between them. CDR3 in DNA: TGTGCCAGCAGCTTCGGGCCGCAAACAGGAGCTAACTATGGCTACACCTTC. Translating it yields CASSFGPQTGANYGYTF. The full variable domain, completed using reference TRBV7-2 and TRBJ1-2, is GAGVSQSPSNKVTEKGKDVELRCDPISGHTALYWYRQSLGQGLEFLIYFQGNSAPDKSGLPSDRFSAERTGGSVSTLTIQRTQQEDSAVYLCASSFGPQTGANYGYTFGSGTRLTVV.

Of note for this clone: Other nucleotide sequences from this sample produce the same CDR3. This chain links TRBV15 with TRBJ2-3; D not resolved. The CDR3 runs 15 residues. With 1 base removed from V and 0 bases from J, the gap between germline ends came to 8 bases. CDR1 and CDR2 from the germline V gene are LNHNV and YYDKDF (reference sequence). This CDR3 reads CATSRGTASTDTQYF. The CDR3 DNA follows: TGTGCCACCAGCAGAGGAACAGCTAGCACAGATACGCAGTATTTT.